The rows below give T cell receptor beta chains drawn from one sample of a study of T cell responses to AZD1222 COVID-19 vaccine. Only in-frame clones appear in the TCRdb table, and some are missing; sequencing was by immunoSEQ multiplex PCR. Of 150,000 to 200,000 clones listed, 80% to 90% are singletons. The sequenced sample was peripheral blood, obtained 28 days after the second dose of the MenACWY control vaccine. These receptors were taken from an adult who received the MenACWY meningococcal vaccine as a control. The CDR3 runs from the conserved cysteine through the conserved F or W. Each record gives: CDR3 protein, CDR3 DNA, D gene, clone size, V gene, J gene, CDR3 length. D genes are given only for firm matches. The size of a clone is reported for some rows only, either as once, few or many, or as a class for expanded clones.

CAWMYEGIEAGYTF	TGTGCCTGGATGTATGAAGGGATAGAGGCTGGCTACACCTTC	NA	few	TRBV30	TRBJ1-2	14
CASSQDGPAPSTLTYNEQFF	TGTGCCAGCAGCCAAGATGGACCTGCCCCTAGCACTCTGACCTACAATGAGCAGTTCTTC	NA	once	TRBV14	TRBJ2-1	20
CASSSGVTDTQYF	TGTGCCAGCAGCTCGGGTGTCACAGATACGCAGTATTTT	NA	NA	TRBV11-1	TRBJ2-3	13
CASSPPSIGWEVVYGYTF	TGTGCCAGCTCACCACCGTCAATAGGGTGGGAGGTAGTCTATGGCTACACCTTC	NA	NA	TRBV18	TRBJ1-2	18
CASSLEGFNSPLHF	TGCGCCAGCAGCTTGGAGGGTTTTAATTCACCCCTCCACTTT	NA	once	TRBV5-1	TRBJ1-6	14
CASSAELRETQYF	TGCGCCAGCAGTGCCGAACTGAGGGAGACCCAGTACTTC	NA	NA	TRBV10-1	TRBJ2-5	13
CASSPPGRIQETQYF	TGTGCCAGCTCACCCCCCGGGCGGATACAAGAGACCCAGTACTTC	NA	NA	TRBV18	TRBJ2-5	15
CASSSGTSGGGRAQYF	TGTGCCAGCAGCTCTGGGACTAGCGGGGGGGGGCGGGCCCAGTACTTC	TRBD2	NA	TRBV7-2	TRBJ2-5	16
CASSGGSSFYNEQFF	TGTGCCAGCAGTGGCGGGAGTAGCTTCTACAATGAGCAGTTCTTC	TRBD2	NA	TRBV25-1	TRBJ2-1	15
CATSDGVEGGNEQFF	TGTGCCACCAGTGATGGCGTAGAGGGGGGCAATGAGCAGTTCTTC	NA	NA	TRBV24-1	TRBJ2-1	15
CASRVTGTQPQHF	TGTGCCAGCAGGGTGACAGGGACTCAGCCCCAGCATTTT	TRBD1	once	TRBV5-8	TRBJ1-5	13
CAISESLRGSPGEQYF	TGTGCCATCAGTGAGTCGCTCAGGGGGTCCCCGGGAGAGCAGTACTTC	TRBD1	NA	TRBV10-3	TRBJ2-7	16
CASKRALSSYEQYF	TGTGCCAGCAAAAGGGCCTTAAGCTCCTACGAGCAGTACTTC	NA	NA	TRBV6-5	TRBJ2-7	14
CASSERGSLYEQYF	TGTGCCAGCAGCGAACGGGGCAGCCTCTACGAGCAGTACTTC	NA	NA	TRBV5-6	TRBJ2-7	14
CASSSRAGAAEAFF	TGTGCCAGCAGTTCGAGGGCGGGAGCGGCTGAAGCTTTCTTT	NA	NA	TRBV28	TRBJ1-1	14
CASTLGGGVRMEQYF	TGTGCCAGCACCCTAGGCGGGGGCGTGCGGATGGAGCAGTACTTC	NA	NA	TRBV28	TRBJ2-7	15
CASRHGLAGPHNEQFF	TGTGCCAGCAGACATGGACTAGCGGGCCCGCACAATGAGCAGTTCTTC	TRBD2	once	TRBV7-9	TRBJ2-1	16
CASSLDQGAIEAFF	TGTGCCAGCAGCTTGGATCAGGGGGCGATTGAAGCTTTCTTT	TRBD1	NA	TRBV5-4	TRBJ1-1	14
CASSPWRDEQYF	TGTGCCAGCTCACCATGGAGGGACGAGCAGTACTTC	NA	NA	TRBV18	TRBJ2-7	12
CSVRRGDYGYTF	TGCAGCGTCCGTCGAGGGGATTATGGCTACACCTTC	NA	NA	TRBV29-1	TRBJ1-2	12
CASRPDRRNYGYTF	TGCGCCAGCAGACCGGACAGGAGAAACTATGGCTACACCTTC	TRBD1	NA	TRBV4-1	TRBJ1-2	14
CASSNIENTEAFF	TGTGCCAGCTCTAACATCGAGAACACTGAAGCTTTCTTT	NA	once	TRBV18	TRBJ1-1	13
CASSITGTGVSGANVLTF	TGTGCCAGTAGTATAACCGGGACAGGGGTCTCTGGGGCCAACGTCCTGACTTTC	TRBD1	NA	TRBV19	TRBJ2-6	18
CASSEAGGDQFF	TGCGCCAGCAGTGAAGCGGGAGGCGACCAGTTCTTC	TRBD2	NA	TRBV10-1	TRBJ2-1	12
CASSVRGTTDTQYF	TGTGCCAGCAGCGTCCGGGGAACCACAGATACGCAGTATTTT	NA	NA	TRBV7-2	TRBJ2-3	14
CASSESGDYQETQYF	TGCGCCAGCAGTGAGTCCGGGGACTACCAAGAGACCCAGTACTTC	NA	NA	TRBV10-2	TRBJ2-5	15
CASSLNGPSYNEQFF	TGCGCCAGCAGCTTGAACGGTCCTTCCTACAATGAGCAGTTCTTC	NA	NA	TRBV5-1	TRBJ2-1	15
CASSKERKTGVEKLFF	TGTGCCAGCAGCAAAGAGAGGAAGACAGGCGTCGAAAAACTGTTTTTT	NA	once	TRBV21-1	TRBJ1-4	16
CASSPGRRSYEQYF	TGTGCCAGCTCACCAGGTAGGAGATCCTACGAGCAGTACTTC	NA	NA	TRBV18	TRBJ2-7	14
CAWSVRTGENYEQYF	TGTGCCTGGAGTGTGCGGACAGGGGAGAACTACGAGCAGTACTTC	TRBD1	NA	TRBV30	TRBJ2-7	15
CSVLQHSGNTIYF	TGCAGCGTTCTTCAGCACTCTGGAAACACCATATATTTT	NA	NA	TRBV29-1	TRBJ1-3	13
CASSLSSGQGKTFF	TGTGCCAGCAGTTTATCCTCCGGACAGGGTAAAACTTTCTTT	TRBD1	NA	TRBV28	TRBJ1-1	14
CSVEKGYEQYF	TGCAGCGTTGAGAAGGGCTACGAGCAGTACTTC	NA	NA	TRBV29-1	TRBJ2-7	11
CASSNRLVGPEQFF	TGTGCCAGCAGCAATCGACTAGTGGGGCCCGAGCAGTTCTTC	NA	NA	TRBV7-3	TRBJ2-1	14
CASSLVGPTTDQPQHF	TGTGCCAGCAGCTTAGTGGGTCCGACAACAGATCAGCCCCAGCATTTT	NA	NA	TRBV7-2	TRBJ1-5	16
CASRRGNSYNEQFF	TGTGCCAGCAGGAGGGGGAACTCCTACAATGAGCAGTTCTTC	NA	NA	TRBV28	TRBJ2-1	14
CASSLLTGASGNTIYF	TGTGCCAGCAGCCTATTAACAGGGGCCTCTGGAAACACCATATATTTT	TRBD1	NA	TRBV4-2	TRBJ1-3	16
CASTTKGTGEQYF	TGTGCCAGCACTACCAAGGGTACGGGTGAGCAGTACTTC	NA	NA	TRBV7-9	TRBJ2-7	13
CASSLGTGVVYEQYF	TGTGCCAGCAGTTTAGGGACAGGGGTTGTCTACGAGCAGTACTTC	TRBD1	NA	TRBV27	TRBJ2-7	15
CASSVGYDTQYF	TGTGCCAGCAGCGTGGGGTATGATACGCAGTATTTT	NA	NA	TRBV9	TRBJ2-3	12
CASSDRRPPRSGGYTF	TGTGCCAGCAGCGACAGAAGACCACCCCGCAGTGGCGGCTACACCTTC	NA	NA	TRBV9	TRBJ1-2	16
CASSPPSGPSYNEQFF	TGTGCCAGCTCACCCCCTAGCGGGCCGTCCTACAATGAGCAGTTCTTC	TRBD2	NA	TRBV18	TRBJ2-1	16
CASSQDLSRDNYGYTF	TGTGCCAGCAGCCAAGACCTGTCAAGGGACAACTATGGCTACACCTTC	NA	NA	TRBV3-1/TRBV3-2	TRBJ1-2	16
CASSLALVGSLDEQYF	TGTGCCAGCAGCTTAGCGTTAGTGGGGTCCCTGGACGAGCAGTACTTC	NA	NA	TRBV7-9	TRBJ2-7	16
CASSQALAGGPAGANVLTF	TGTGCCAGCTCACAGGCCCTAGCGGGAGGCCCTGCGGGGGCCAACGTCCTGACTTTC	TRBD2	once	TRBV18	TRBJ2-6	19
CASSLRGPSNTGELFF	TGTGCCAGCAGCTTAAGGGGGCCTTCGAACACCGGGGAGCTGTTTTTT	TRBD1	NA	TRBV7-2	TRBJ2-2	16
CASRGTSYGYTF	TGTGCCAGCAGGGGGACGTCTTATGGCTACACCTTC	NA	once	TRBV2	TRBJ1-2	12
CAWTFGPASGSGDTQYF	TGTGCCTGGACCTTTGGGCCGGCTAGCGGGAGTGGCGATACGCAGTATTTT	TRBD2	NA	TRBV30	TRBJ2-3	17
CASSWTDGYGYTF	TGCGCCAGCAGCTGGACGGACGGTTATGGCTACACCTTC	NA	NA	TRBV5-1	TRBJ1-2	13
CAWSVGGEGNTEAFF	TGTGCCTGGAGTGTAGGGGGAGAGGGGAACACTGAAGCTTTCTTT	NA	NA	TRBV30	TRBJ1-1	15
CASRRGSNTEAFF	TGCGCCAGCCGTCGGGGGTCGAACACTGAAGCTTTCTTT	NA	NA	TRBV10-1	TRBJ1-1	13
CASSPRDRGIGELFF	TGTGCCAGCAGTCCAAGGGACAGGGGGATCGGGGAGCTGTTTTTT	TRBD1	NA	TRBV6-2/TRBV6-3	TRBJ2-2	15
CASTVGLPGYTF	TGTGCCAGCACGGTCGGGCTTCCAGGCTACACCTTC	NA	NA	TRBV11-1	TRBJ1-2	12
CASSMEGRGQPQHF	TGTGCCAGTAGTATGGAGGGCAGGGGTCAGCCCCAGCATTTT	NA	NA	TRBV19	TRBJ1-5	14
CASREDREVGNTIYF	TGCGCCAGCAGGGAAGACAGGGAGGTGGGAAACACCATATATTTT	TRBD1	NA	TRBV10-2	TRBJ1-3	15
CASSFRDGEAFF	TGTGCCAGCAGCTTCCGGGACGGTGAAGCTTTCTTT	NA	NA	TRBV7-8	TRBJ1-1	12
CAWSNKGVRGNEQFF	TGTGCCTGGAGTAACAAAGGAGTTCGGGGTAATGAGCAGTTCTTC	NA	NA	TRBV30	TRBJ2-1	15
CAIRRLSGEENTEAFF	TGTGCCATCAGACGTCTTTCGGGGGAGGAGAACACTGAAGCTTTCTTT	NA	NA	TRBV10-3	TRBJ1-1	16
CASTRGRRNTDTQYF	TGTGCCAGCACCAGGGGTCGACGGAACACAGATACGCAGTATTTT	NA	few	TRBV7-8	TRBJ2-3	15
CASSIRQGYDTGELFF	TGTGCCAGTAGTATCAGACAGGGTTACGACACCGGGGAGCTGTTTTTT	TRBD1	NA	TRBV19	TRBJ2-2	16